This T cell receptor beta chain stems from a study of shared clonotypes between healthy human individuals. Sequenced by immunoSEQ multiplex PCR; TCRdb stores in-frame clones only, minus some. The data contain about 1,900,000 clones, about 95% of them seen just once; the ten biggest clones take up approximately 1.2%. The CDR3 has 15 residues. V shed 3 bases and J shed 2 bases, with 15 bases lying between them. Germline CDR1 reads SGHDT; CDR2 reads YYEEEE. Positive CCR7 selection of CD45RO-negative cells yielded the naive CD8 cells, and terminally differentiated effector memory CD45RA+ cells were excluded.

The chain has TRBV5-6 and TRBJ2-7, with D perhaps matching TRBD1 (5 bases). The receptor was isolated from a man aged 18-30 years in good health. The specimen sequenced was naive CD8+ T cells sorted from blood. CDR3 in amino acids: CASSSIGHGAYEQYF. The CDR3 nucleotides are TGTGCCAGCAGCTCGATAGGACACGGTGCCTACGAGCAGTACTTC.